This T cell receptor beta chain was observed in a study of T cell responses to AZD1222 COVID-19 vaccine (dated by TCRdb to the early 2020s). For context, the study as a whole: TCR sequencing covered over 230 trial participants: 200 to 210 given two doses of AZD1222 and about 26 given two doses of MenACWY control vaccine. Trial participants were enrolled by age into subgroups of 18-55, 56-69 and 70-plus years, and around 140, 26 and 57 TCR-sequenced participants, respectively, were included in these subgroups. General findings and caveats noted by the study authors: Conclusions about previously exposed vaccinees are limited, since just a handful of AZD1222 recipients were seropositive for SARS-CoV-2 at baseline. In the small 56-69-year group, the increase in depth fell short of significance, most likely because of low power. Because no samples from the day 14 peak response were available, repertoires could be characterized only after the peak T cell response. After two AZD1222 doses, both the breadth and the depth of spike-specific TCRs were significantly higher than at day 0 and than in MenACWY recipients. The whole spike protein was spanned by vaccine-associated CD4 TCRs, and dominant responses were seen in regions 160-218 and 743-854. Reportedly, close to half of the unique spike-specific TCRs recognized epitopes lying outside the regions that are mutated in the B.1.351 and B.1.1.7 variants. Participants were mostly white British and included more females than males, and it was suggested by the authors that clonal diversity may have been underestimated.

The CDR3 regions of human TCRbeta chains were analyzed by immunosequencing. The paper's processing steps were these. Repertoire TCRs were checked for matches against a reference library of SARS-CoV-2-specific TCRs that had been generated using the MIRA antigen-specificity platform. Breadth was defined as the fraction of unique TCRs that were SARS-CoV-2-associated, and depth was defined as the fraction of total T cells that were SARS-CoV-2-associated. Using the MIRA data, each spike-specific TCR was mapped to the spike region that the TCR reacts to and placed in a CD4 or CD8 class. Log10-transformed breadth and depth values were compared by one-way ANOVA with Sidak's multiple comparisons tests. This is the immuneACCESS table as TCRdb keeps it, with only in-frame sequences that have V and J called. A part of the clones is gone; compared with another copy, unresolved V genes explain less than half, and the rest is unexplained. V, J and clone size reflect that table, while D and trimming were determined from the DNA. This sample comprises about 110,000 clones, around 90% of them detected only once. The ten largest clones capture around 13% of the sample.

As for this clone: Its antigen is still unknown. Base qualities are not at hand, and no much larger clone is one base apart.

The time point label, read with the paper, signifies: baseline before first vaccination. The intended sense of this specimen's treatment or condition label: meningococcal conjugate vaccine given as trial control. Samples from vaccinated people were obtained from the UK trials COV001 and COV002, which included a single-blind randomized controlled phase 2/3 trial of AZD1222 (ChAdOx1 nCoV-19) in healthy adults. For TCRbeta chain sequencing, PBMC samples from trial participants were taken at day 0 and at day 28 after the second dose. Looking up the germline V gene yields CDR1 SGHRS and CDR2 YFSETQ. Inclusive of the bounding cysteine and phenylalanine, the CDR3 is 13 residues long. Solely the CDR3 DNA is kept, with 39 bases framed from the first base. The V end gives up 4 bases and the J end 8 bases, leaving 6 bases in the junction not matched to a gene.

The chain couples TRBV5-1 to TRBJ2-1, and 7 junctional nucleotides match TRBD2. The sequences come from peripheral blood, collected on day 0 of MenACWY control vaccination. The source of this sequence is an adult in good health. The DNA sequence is TGCGCCAGCAGCGGGGGGGAGAACGATGAGCAGTTCTTC. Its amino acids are CASSGGENDEQFF.